These 21 T cell receptor beta chains came from one sample sequenced in a study of T cells in Graves' hyperthyroidism and ophthalmopathy. Authors of the study amplified TCR beta CDR3 regions from RNA transcripts. Primed by the HTBI set, a first-round RT-PCR was run on the TCR CDR3. TCRdb processed the multiplex PCR reads anew with MiXCR; each CDR3 protein has one entry. Of roughly 250,000 distinct CDR3 sequences listed, 15% to 20% are singletons. What was sequenced was blood. All receptors derive from a woman aged 18-30 years with Graves' ophthalmopathy.

Points on this clonotype: At one end the junction does not follow the germline gene, possibly because of a read error. The gene calls are TRBV6-2 or TRBV6-3 and TRBJ2-6; D possibly corresponds to TRBD1 (5 bases). The germline V gene encodes CDR1 MNHEY and CDR2 SVGEGT. The CDR3 runs 16 residues. The DNA for the CDR3 is TGTGCCAGCAGTTACGCAGGGTCCTCTGGGGCCAACGTCCTGGCTTTC. This codes for CASSYAGSSGANVLAF.

This clonotype was seen repeatedly, ten times or more. The chain is built from TRBV11-3 and TRBJ1-2; D gene unclear. The germline V gene encodes CDR1 SGHNT and CDR2 YENEEA. CDR3 length: 12 residues. Trimming took 0 bases from V and 9 from J, leaving 8 bases between them. The CDR3 loop is CASSLEAKSYTF. CDR3 sequence (DNA): TGTGCCAGCAGCTTAGAAGCGAAAAGCTACACCTTC. The entire variable domain, with the rest obtained from reference TRBV11-3 and TRBJ1-2, is as follows: EAGVVQSPRYKIIEKKQPVAFWCNPISGHNTLYWYLQNLGQGPELLIRYENEEAVDDSQLPKDRFSAERLKGVDSTLKIQPAELGDSAVYLCASSLEAKSYTFGSGTRLTVV.

Notes on this clonotype: Since a much larger clone is just one base distant, this may be a read error. This chain uses TRBV7-9 with TRBJ2-3, with D hard to call. CDR1 is SEHNR, CDR2 FQNEAQ, per germline (reference sequence). CDR3 size: 15 residues. The DNA for the CDR3 is TGTGCCAGCGGCTTACTCGGCGATAGCACAGATACGCAGTATTTT. Translated: CASGLLGDSTDTQYF.

The chain has TRBV7-2 and TRBJ2-1, with D possibly called TRBD1 or TRBD2 (5 bases each). V lost 0 bases and J 3 bases, leaving 9 bases between the germline ends. In germline, CDR1 is SGHTA, CDR2 FQGNSA. This CDR3 has 15 amino acids. The CDR3 is CASSLAGPYYNEQFF. CDR3 sequence (DNA): TGTGCCAGCAGCTTAGCGGGACCCTACTACAATGAGCAGTTCTTC.

This clonotype was observed many times. V usage is TRBV20-1 and J usage is TRBJ1-5, with 7 nucleotides matching TRBD1. The germline V gene has CDR1 DFQATT and CDR2 SNEGSKA (reference sequence). CDR3 length equals 17 residues. J gave up 4 bases and V 3 bases, and 15 bases lay outside the gene matches. CDR3 sequence reads: CSASRPTGEDKNQPQHF. The CDR3 DNA follows: TGCAGTGCTAGCCGGCCCACAGGGGAAGATAAAAATCAGCCCCAGCATTTT.

In this sample, this clonotype turned up many times. The chain has TRBV20-1 and TRBJ2-4; D is ambiguous. V lost 6 bases and J lost 5, with 11 bases in between. Germline assignment: CDR1 DFQATT and CDR2 SNEGSKA (reference sequence). This CDR3 comprises 12 residues. The CDR3: CSASPLQNIQYF. The CDR3 region has the DNA TGCAGTGCCTCCCCCTTACAAAACATTCAGTACTTC.

In its sample, this clonotype was seen a few times. This rearrangement joins TRBV6-1 to TRBJ1-6; the D gene is possibly TRBD1 (6 bases). Trimming pared 6 bases from V and 7 bases from J, leaving 10 bases between. The germline CDR1 and CDR2 sequences are MNHNS and SASEGT. This CDR3 comprises 13 residues. CDR3 in amino acids: CASRLTGNSPLHF. The DNA of the CDR3 is TGTGCCAGCAGATTGACAGGCAATTCACCCCTCCACTTT.

V and J are TRBV4-1 and TRBJ1-1, with D possibly matching TRBD1 (5 bases). The length of the CDR3 is 14 residues. Germline V gives CDR1 MGHRA, CDR2 YSYEKL. Trimming pared 4 bases from V and 0 bases from J, leaving 9 bases between. CDR3 region: CASSRGPLNTEAFF. The CDR3 DNA sequence: TGCGCCAGCAGCCGGGGACCGCTGAACACTGAAGCTTTCTTT.

Comment on this clonotype: A much larger clone differs by one base, so this may be a read error. The chain has TRBV27 and TRBJ1-2, with D unclear. Looked up from germline, CDR1 is MNHEY and CDR2 is SMNVEV (reference sequence). Trimming cost V 5 bases and J 0 bases, with 25 bases left between them. This CDR3 has 19 amino acids. CDR3 nucleotide sequence: TGTGCCAGCAGTGGTCAGTCGGGCAGCCATCCCCTAGCTAACTATGGCTACACCTTC. Its protein is CASSGQSGSHPLANYGYTF.

There are many counts of this clonotype. The V gene is TRBV28, the J gene TRBJ2-1; D may match TRBD1 or TRBD2 (5 bases each). There are 14 residues in the CDR3. Germline lookup yields CDR1 MDHEN and CDR2 SYDVKM. V was cut by 7 bases and J by 7 bases, with 17 bases left in between. CDR3 nucleotides: TGTGCCAGCACCCCGGGACCCACTGGGAATGAGCAGTTCTTC. Encoded protein: CASTPGPTGNEQFF.

At least ten counts were recorded for this clonotype. The chain uses TRBV28 and TRBJ2-5, with 9 bases that match TRBD2. There are 14 residues in the CDR3. V shed 2 bases, J shed 3 bases, and the junction held 1 base outside the gene matches. Germline loops: CDR1 MDHEN, CDR2 SYDVKM. The CDR3 loop is CASSLVAGEETQYF. CDR3 sequence (DNA): TGTGCCAGCAGTTTAGTAGCGGGAGAAGAGACCCAGTACTTC.

In this sample, this clonotype turned up many times. The gene calls are TRBV2 and TRBJ2-7; D ambiguous. Trimming shortened V by 3 bases and J by 7 bases, and 7 bases separated the two germline ends. This CDR3 is built from 11 residues. Per germline, CDR1 SNHLY and CDR2 FYNNEI. The CDR3 reads CASSELLEQYF. The CDR3 region has the DNA TGTGCCAGCAGTGAGCTACTAGAGCAGTACTTC.

The sample holds a few counts of this clonotype. The V and J genes are TRBV11-2 and TRBJ2-1, with 14 bases that match TRBD2. This CDR3 is 18 amino acids long. Germline CDR1 is SGHAT and CDR2 is FQNNGV. J was trimmed by 7 bases and V by 1 base; bases with no gene match: 9. The DNA of the CDR3 is TGTGCCAGCAGCTTAGCACGGGGACTAGCGGGGGTAAATAATGAGCAGTTCTTC. This sequence encodes CASSLARGLAGVNNEQFF.

There are many counts of this clonotype. V usage is TRBV7-8 and J usage is TRBJ2-7, with 7 positions matching TRBD1. Per the germline V gene, CDR1 is SGHVS and CDR2 is FQNEAQ. This CDR3 region has 17 residues. Unmatched junction bases numbered 14, after V lost 3 bases and J lost 3 bases. In DNA form, the CDR3 reads TGTGCCAGCAGCTTCCCCGTTATCGACAGGGAAGGCTACGAGCAGTACTTC. This translates into CASSFPVIDREGYEQYF.

This clonotype showed up just once. The CDR3 region is CASSQGSGLADTDTQYF. CDR3 nucleotide sequence: TGCGCCAGCAGCCAAGGCTCGGGACTAGCGGACACAGATACGCAGTATTTT. The V and J genes are TRBV4-1 and TRBJ2-3; 11 nucleotides line up with TRBD2. Germline lookup yields CDR1 MGHRA and CDR2 YSYEKL. V shed 1 base and J 2 bases; nucleotides not matched to a gene: 5. The CDR3 is made up of 17 amino acids.

The sample holds many counts of this clonotype. The V call is TRBV27, the J call TRBJ2-1; D unresolved. V dropped 3 bases and J dropped 0 bases, with 12 bases sitting between them. CDR3 length: 16 amino acids. Germline lookup yields CDR1 MNHEY and CDR2 SMNVEV (reference sequence). The CDR3 loop is CASSFKPAPSYNEQFF. CDR3 nucleotides: TGTGCCAGCAGTTTTAAACCAGCACCCTCCTACAATGAGCAGTTCTTC.

J is TRBJ1-4 and V is TRBV20-1; tentatively, D is TRBD1 (5 bases). Per the germline V gene, CDR1 is DFQATT and CDR2 is SNEGSKA (reference sequence). V dropped 5 bases and J dropped 3 bases, with 10 bases sitting between them. CDR3 size: 13 residues. CDR3 loop: CSAEGRANEKLFF. The CDR3 region has the DNA TGCAGTGCTGAGGGGAGGGCTAATGAAAAACTGTTTTTT.

Notes on this clonotype: One base away lies a much larger clone, so this may be a sequencing read error. The chain recombines TRBV11-3 with TRBJ2-1, with D unclear. The CDR3 sequence is 13 residues long. Germline V gene lookup returns CDR1 SGHNT and CDR2 YENEEA. Deletions cut 3 bases from V and 10 bases from J, with 13 bases between. The CDR3 protein is CASSLQARQEQFF. The CDR3 nucleotides read TGTGCCAGCAGCTTGCAGGCCCGGCAAGAGCAGTTCTTC.

This clonotype was found many times. The chain is built from TRBV11-1 and TRBJ2-1; 11 bases are shared with TRBD2. V shed 5 bases, J shed 4 bases, and the junction held 4 bases outside the gene matches. CDR1 and CDR2 from the germline V gene are SGHAT and FQDESV (reference sequence). The CDR3 covers 15 residues. The CDR3 sequence is CASSTGLAVYNEQFF. For the CDR3, the DNA is TGTGCCAGCAGCACGGGACTAGCGGTGTACAATGAGCAGTTCTTC.

In its sample, this clonotype was seen many times. This chain links TRBV7-9 with TRBJ1-1; D unresolved. Between the trimmed V and J ends, which lost 1 base and 7 bases, there was a span of 10 bases. CDR3 length equals 13 residues. CDR1 is SEHNR and CDR2 is FQNEAQ in the germline V gene (reference sequence). The CDR3 bases are TGTGCCAGCAGCTTAGTCGCGGATAATGAAGCTTTCTTT. Translated, it gives CASSLVADNEAFF.

This clonotype was observed at least ten times. The V call is TRBV9, the J call TRBJ1-1; D not resolved. The CDR3 has 13 residues. The V end was cut by 3 bases, the J end by 1 base, with 7 bases between. Germline V gives CDR1 SGDLS, CDR2 YYNGEE. The chain's CDR3 is CASSGQWNTEAFF. The CDR3 nucleotides read TGTGCCAGCAGCGGGCAGTGGAACACTGAAGCTTTCTTT.